This T cell receptor (beta chain) originates from a study of cytomegalovirus exposure and HLA in healthy donors. The table lists this clone with a few counts. No antigen is known for it. Primers included in the PCR were 60 Vbeta and 13 Jbeta primers. Sequencing used immunoSEQ multiplex PCR; TCRdb keeps in-frame clones, though not all of them. Of under 110,000 clones in the sample, roughly 70% were seen once. This CDR3 has 12 amino acids. Trimming removed 3 bases from V and 10 bases from J; junction bases left unmatched: 1. Germline lookup yields CDR1 KGHSH and CDR2 LQKENI. Findings of the study overall: For TCR beta chains, V- and J-gene trimming was later linked to a missense DCLRE1C variant. The study recorded around 160 TCR beta chains that were cytomegalovirus-associated. TCR beta sequences reportedly predicted most subjects' HLA-A and HLA-B alleles accurately.

The sequenced sample consisted of PBMCs. This rearrangement joins TRBV18 to TRBJ1-1, with 11 bases identical to TRBD1. This clonotype was obtained from a man aged 45-65 years in good health and CMV-seronegative. CDR3 nucleotide sequence: TGTGCCAGCTCACCGGGACAGGGGGGAGCTTTCTTT. Protein sequence: CASSPGQGGAFF.